This TCR beta chain is drawn from a study of blood T cell repertoires in COVID-19. About the study: Sites across the United States, Italy and Spain contributed samples from acute and convalescent COVID-19. PBMCs, B-cell-depleted T cells, or T cells provided the cDNA or gDNA that made up the material.

V shed 6 bases, J shed 3 bases, and the junction held 3 bases outside the gene matches. CDR1 SEHNR and CDR2 FQNEAQ come from the germline V gene (reference sequence). The CDR3 totals 14 residues. Study processing details: Amplified reference gene primers provided the basis for estimating nucleated cell counts. Here immunoSEQ multiplex PCR was the method, and the copy in TCRdb shows in-frame clones only, minus some. V and J calls and clone size are as listed in that table; D and trimming were resolved from the DNA. The sample yields around 130,000 clones, roughly four fifths seen once. V gene TRBV7-9 combines with J gene TRBJ2-2, with TRBD1 identical over 8 bases. The sequencing sample was made of peripheral blood. The TCR originated in a woman aged 55-70 years with acute or convalescent COVID-19. The CDR3 reads CASRTGVDTGELFF. The DNA of the CDR3 is TGTGCCAGCAGGACAGGGGTTGACACCGGGGAGCTGTTTTTT. Combining the CDR3 with reference TRBV7-9 and TRBJ2-2 gives the whole variable domain DTGVSQNPRHKITKRGQNVTFRCDPISEHNRLYWYRQTLGQGPEFLTYFQNEAQLEKSRLLSDRFSAERPKGSFSTLEIQRTEQGDSAMYLCASRTGVDTGELFFGEGSRLTVL.